Reported below is one TCR beta chain. Its binding antigen is unknown. No base quality values were provided; no much bigger clone lies one nucleotide off. The cohort consisted of 666 healthy bone marrow donors. All cohort members were sampled while nominally healthy, although unrecorded immune exposures were likely present. The donor tested CMV seronegative, placing the donor among the approximately 360 seronegative members of the cohort. Each donor provided a peripheral blood sample, and peripheral blood mononuclear cells were used for TCR beta sequencing. The Qiagen DNeasy Blood Extraction Kit was used to extract genomic DNA from the blood cell samples. This entry comes from a study of cytomegalovirus exposure and HLA in healthy donors (dated by TCRdb to 2015 to 2018). As for the study more broadly: According to an earlier analysis of a few hundred of the donors, 200 million or so T cells yielded 90 million to 140 million unique TCR beta sequences and about 300 Gb of sequence data. An early release that covered about 600 HLA-typed donors contained about 300 gigabases of sequencing data and around 85 million unique TCR sequences. Of the roughly 400 genotyped donors, about 80% fell in the genetic ancestry cluster associated with self-reported Caucasian donors. The study was designed to test whether signatures of past pathogen exposure could be identified by cataloging public T cell receptors. The study used immunosequencing to profile the T cell repertoires of hundreds of subjects and linked those repertoires to cytomegalovirus serostatus. In addition to the first cohort of around 670 subjects, a separate validation cohort of 120 different subjects was used. To predict cytomegalovirus infection status, the study brought together high-throughput TCR immunosequencing, statistical association of individual TCRs with disease status, and machine learning. To study patterns of TCR occurrence, a later analysis re-analyzed previously published TCR beta repertoires from several hundred donors and added high-resolution HLA genotyping. In the later analysis, no new phenotypic data were used to find candidate immune exposures; instead, reliance was placed on TCR beta sequences and their occurrence across donors. To decide whether each TCR beta V gene segment behaved as functional or pseudogenic, an earlier analysis of some 600 of the donors relied on high-throughput TCR beta sequencing. Donor age, sex, ethnicity and CMV serostatus were compiled alongside the repertoire data. A later genetic analysis used genome-wide SNP genotypes for about three fifths of the 666 donors, treating that subset as a discovery cohort. All discovery cohort repertoires had been generated using a single sequencing platform. Both class I and class II loci were covered by HLA typing, at four-digit resolution. The number of typed donors differed by locus: 629-630 for A, B, C, DRB1 and DQB1; 500 to 550 for DQA1; about 600 for DPA1; and around 470 for DPB1. About five DR-DQ haplotypes were handled as single units for association and clustering, since linkage in the cohort was strong. Among over 350 genotyped donors of the cohort, an average of 235,054 unique TCR beta nucleotide sequences were sequenced per donor, roughly 18% of them non-productive. Study-wide conclusions, independent of this receptor: Assigning TCR associations to individual alleles was difficult when HLA alleles, especially DR and DQ, strongly co-occurred. Roughly 15 rarely observed V segments, including chromosome 9 orphons, were excluded from the earlier analysis of 550 to 700 of the donors because counts were too low. A cluster of highly shared sequence variants was judged likely to represent a technical artifact of the sequencing pipeline. A total of about 150 TCR beta chains were listed by the study as associated with cytomegalovirus. A further reported finding was that TCR beta sequences accurately predicted the HLA-A and HLA-B alleles for most subjects in the first cohort. According to a later analysis, TCR association rates differed among HLA loci, with DRB1 alleles showing the most associated TCRs and HLA-C alleles showing the fewest. A later analysis found that HLA-associated TCR beta chains were more clonally expanded and had lower generation probabilities than equally common non-associated chains. At a false discovery rate of 0.05, a later analysis linked under 20,000 TCR beta sequences to specific HLA alleles. This cohort had only TCR beta chains sequenced, and the lack of alpha or paired-chain data limited which features could be detected. A few of the identified cytomegalovirus-associated TCR beta chains were confirmed in vitro to be specific for cytomegalovirus antigens. The authors suggested that the approach could potentially be extended to other disease states and immunological phenotypes. The 87-base-pair reads could not distinguish some IMGT-functional V segments, including TRBV6-2 and TRBV6-3, so those segments were excluded. In an earlier analysis of some 550 of the donors, most TCR beta V segments were observed in productive rearrangements about 87% or about 30% of the time, broadly matching IMGT annotations. V-gene and J-gene trimming of TCR beta chains was associated with a missense DCLRE1C variant in a later genetic analysis, and the association was replicated in an independent cohort. In both the original and validation cohorts, the classifier was reported to diagnose cytomegalovirus status with high specificity and sensitivity. The only immune exposure information available for the cohort was CMV serostatus. According to a later genetic analysis, donors in an Asian-associated ancestry cluster had fewer N-insertions in productive TCRs than the approximately 610-donor mean. Roughly uniform sequencing depth across donors was assumed in presence/absence analyses, although this assumption may not hold. Most TCR sequences were observed very rarely across donors, whereas some public TCRs were present in many individuals. Several of the top co-occurrence clusters appeared to be linked to parvovirus B19, influenza, CMV and Epstein-Barr virus, according to a later analysis. Most CMV-associated TCR beta chains appeared to be HLA-restricted in a later analysis, and the HLA associations seemed to be driven largely by CMV exposure. Because HLA typing was unavailable for some donors at each locus, only the typed subset was used in association tests. Correlated functional status among segregating V segments might reflect linkage disequilibrium, but an unknown experimental factor could not be ruled out.

Between the V and J ends, shortened by 2 bases and 1 base respectively, the junction contains 8 bases. CDR1 and CDR2 are drawn from the germline V gene: SGHRS, YFSETQ. From the cysteine up to the phenylalanine, the CDR3 has a length of 14 residues. The only DNA kept is the CDR3, 42 bases in frame from the first base. Library construction relied on the immunoSEQ multiplex PCR assay. The multiplex PCR relied on a mix of 60 forward primers for TCR Vbeta segments and 13 reverse primers for TCR Jbeta segments. Amplification of the CDR3 region of rearranged TCR beta genes was performed with a multiplex PCR assay on genomic DNA. The amplified TCR beta libraries were sequenced on the Illumina HiSeq System as 87-base-pair reads. The original methods were these. In a later analysis, about 80 million unique TCR beta chains were counted across the 690 or so repertoires, and approximately 11 million of these chains were shared by at least two donors. A nearest-neighbor algorithm error-corrected the raw reads and collapsed the reads into unique sequences, merging closely related sequences to remove PCR and sequencing errors. Alignment of CDR3 sequences to IMGT reference sequences was used to assign V, D and J gene segments. For a sequence to be retained, a match of at least six nucleotides to both a V gene segment and a J gene segment was required. Rearrangements were classified as productive when the CDR3 lacked stop codons and remained in frame with V and J, and all other rearrangements were classified as non-productive. Following IMGT convention, CDR3 was defined as the stretch from the second conserved V-encoded cysteine up to the conserved J-encoded phenylalanine. Sequences without an unambiguous match to a single V gene segment were excluded from the earlier analysis of 587 of the donors. An earlier analysis of approximately 590 of the donors called V segments functional above 56.7% productive rearrangements and segregating when the between-donor standard deviation exceeded 5%. A statistical classification framework was built for diagnosing cytomegalovirus status from the catalog of TCR beta chain sequences. In a later analysis, TCR nucleotide sequences were compared against IMGT/GENE-DB human TR gene sequences so that V and J genes could be assigned. The TCRdist pipeline was used in a later analysis to assign CDR3 sequences and most-parsimonious VDJ recombination scenarios. In a later analysis, every TCR beta chain was defined by the combination of its CDR3 amino acid sequence and its V-gene family, and reads without a unique V-gene family were dropped. In a later analysis, 550 to 650 highly shared, low-generation-probability nucleotide sequences were removed to address suspected cross-contamination and a sequencing artifact. In a later analysis, a clonal expansion index was calculated for each public chain from normalized within-repertoire ranks of inferred template counts. A later analysis computed generation probabilities with a VDJ recombination model fitted to out-of-frame rearrangements, and checked the results against IGoR. In a later analysis, hypergeometric tests were used to score TCR-TCR, TCR-HLA and TCR-CMV co-occurrence, with a repertoire-size bias correction applied to TCR pairs. In a later analysis, false discovery rates were estimated by permuting HLA or CMV assignments 20 times. In a later analysis, co-occurring TCRs were grouped with DBSCAN, and TCRdist sequence similarity was added when clustering was performed within HLA-allele-positive subsets. For co-occurrence clustering, repertoires with fewer than 30,000 or more than 120,000 public chains were excluded, along with five or six repertoires with anomalous nucleotide sharing. In its TCRdb copy, this immuneACCESS table keeps in-frame sequences only and misses some clones. Where compared with another copy, unresolved V genes explain less than half of these, and the others have no known cause. The D gene and trimming were derived from the DNA, and the V and J assignments and clone size from that table. Within this sample are about 140,000 clones, with 78% of them counted one time only. The ten largest clones capture around 3.2% of the sample.

The chain links TRBV5-1 with TRBJ2-3, with no D gene named confidently. Material for sequencing was PBMCs. This receptor was obtained from a female donor in good health and CMV-seronegative. The base sequence is TGCGCCAGCAGCTTCAACACACGCACAGATACGCAGTATTTT. It is translated as CASSFNTRTDTQYF.